This TCR beta chain was identified during a study of CD8 T cells in Susac syndrome. CDR3 length: 15 amino acids. Germline V gives CDR1 MGHRA, CDR2 YSYEKL. Between the trimmed V and J ends, which lost 0 bases and 4 bases, there was a span of 12 bases. TEMRA cells underwent FACS enrichment and CD8+ and CD4+ T cells underwent negative isolation. With random hexamers, reverse transcription was performed on roughly 0.5 to 1 ug of RNA. One entry per CDR3 protein results from TCRdb running MiXCR on the immunoSEQ multiplex PCR reads. The sample includes about 400,000 distinct CDR3 sequences, around 85% of them seen just once.

The TCR sequence derives from a human donor with multiple sclerosis. Sequenced material: CD8+ T cells from PBMCs. The chain is built from TRBV4-1 and TRBJ1-1; D unclear. CDR3 DNA sequence: TGCGCCAGCAGCCAAGACGAAGGGCGCGGCACTGAAGCTTTCTTT. The encoded protein is CASSQDEGRGTEAFF.